The rows below give T cell receptor beta chains drawn from one sample of a study of T cell responses to AZD1222 COVID-19 vaccine. Repertoires were generated with immunoSEQ multiplex PCR, while TCRdb's copy carries only in-frame clones and drops some. Here the sample spans 150,000 or so clones, roughly 90% being singletons. The specimen comprised peripheral blood, sampled on day 0 of AZD1222 vaccination. The receptors come from an adult in good health. CDR3s include the opening cysteine and the closing phenylalanine or tryptophan. D genes are given only for firm matches. The size entry is marked missing in some rows and otherwise reads once, few, many or a size class.

V: TRBV10-1
J: TRBJ1-1
length: 14
D: .
size: .
CDR3: CASSGGLMNTEAFF
DNA: TGCGCCAGCAGTGGAGGGTTAATGAACACTGAAGCTTTCTTT

V: TRBV4-3
J: TRBJ2-1
length: 16
D: .
size: .
CDR3: CASSQAGVVEGNEQFF
DNA: TGCGCCAGCAGCCAAGCCGGGGTAGTTGAGGGAAATGAGCAGTTCTTC

V: TRBV29-1
J: TRBJ2-1
length: 12
D: .
size: .
CDR3: CSVEFEFFEQFF
DNA: TGCAGCGTTGAATTCGAGTTTTTTGAGCAGTTCTTC

V: TRBV6-2/TRBV6-3
J: TRBJ2-5
length: 20
D: TRBD2
size: once
CDR3: CASSYSRFGRSGGAQETQYF
DNA: TGTGCCAGCAGTTACTCCCGGTTCGGTAGGAGCGGGGGGGCGCAGGAGACCCAGTACTTC

V: TRBV6-1
J: TRBJ2-2
length: 13
D: .
size: .
CDR3: CASSELRQGELFF
DNA: TGTGCCAGCAGTGAACTTCGGCAGGGGGAGCTGTTTTTT

V: TRBV7-9
J: TRBJ2-1
length: 13
D: .
size: .
CDR3: CASSFGRDNEQFF
DNA: TGTGCCAGCAGCTTTGGCAGGGACAATGAGCAGTTCTTC

V: TRBV14
J: TRBJ1-2
length: 14
D: .
size: .
CDR3: CASSLLGGNYGYTF
DNA: TGTGCCAGCAGTCTACTGGGGGGTAACTATGGCTACACCTTC

V: TRBV6-6
J: TRBJ2-7
length: 14
D: .
size: .
CDR3: CASTLDLSRYEQYF
DNA: TGTGCCAGCACCCTGGACTTATCTCGCTACGAGCAGTACTTC

V: TRBV5-4
J: TRBJ2-3
length: 16
D: .
size: .
CDR3: CASSLRRDRRTDTQYF
DNA: TGTGCCAGCAGCTTACGTCGCGACAGAAGAACAGATACGCAGTATTTT

V: TRBV9
J: TRBJ2-7
length: 15
D: TRBD2
size: .
CDR3: CASSAQGLAAYEQYF
DNA: TGTGCCAGCAGCGCTCAGGGACTAGCGGCCTACGAGCAGTACTTC

V: TRBV11-3
J: TRBJ2-3
length: 15
D: .
size: .
CDR3: CASSLRSGPTDTQYF
DNA: TGTGCCAGCAGCTTACGTAGCGGCCCCACAGATACGCAGTATTTT

V: TRBV6-5
J: TRBJ1-1
length: 15
D: .
size: .
CDR3: CASSYNGAVNTEAFF
DNA: TGTGCCAGCAGTTACAACGGAGCGGTAAACACTGAAGCTTTCTTT

V: TRBV11-1
J: TRBJ2-1
length: 15
D: TRBD2
size: .
CDR3: CASSLALAGVNEQFF
DNA: TGTGCCAGCAGCTTAGCGCTAGCGGGGGTGAATGAGCAGTTCTTC

V: TRBV7-8
J: TRBJ1-4
length: 15
D: TRBD1
size: .
CDR3: CASSLTRTGNEKLFF
DNA: TGTGCCAGCAGCTTAACGCGGACAGGGAATGAAAAACTGTTTTTT

V: TRBV5-1
J: TRBJ2-7
length: 18
D: TRBD2
size: .
CDR3: CASSLLGVTSGGSLEQYF
DNA: TGCGCCAGCAGCTTGCTTGGTGTGACTAGCGGGGGTTCTCTCGAGCAGTACTTC